The 19 T cell receptor beta chains below were found in one sample sequenced in a study of blood T cell repertoires in COVID-19. Assay: immunoSEQ multiplex PCR; the TCRdb copy retains only in-frame clones and omits some. There are approximately 100,000 clones in the sample; 65% to 90% occur only once, and roughly 8.2% lies in the top ten. Sample: peripheral blood. These receptors all stem from a woman of 80 years or more with active or convalescent COVID-19.

This sequence joins TRBV19 and TRBJ2-4, with D possibly being TRBD1 (7 bases). Germline assignment: CDR1 LNHDA and CDR2 SQIVND (reference sequence). This CDR3 has 16 residues. Trimming removed 7 bases at V and 0 bases at J, with 16 bases between. The CDR3 DNA sequence: TGTGCCAGTACCGCGGGACAGTATTTAGCCAAAAACATTCAGTACTTC. Translating it yields CASTAGQYLAKNIQYF.

The chain joins TRBV5-3 to TRBJ2-2, with 7 bases fitting TRBD1. TRBV5-3 is given ORF status, its function remaining uncertain. The V segment lost 3 bases and the J segment 0 bases; nucleotides outside the gene matches: 2. This CDR3 has 15 amino acids. The CDR3 DNA follows: TGTGCCAGAAGCTCGGGACAGACGAACACCGGGGAGCTGTTTTTT. Translation gives CARSSGQTNTGELFF.

The chain carries TRBV7-3 and TRBJ2-1; 10 nucleotides agree with TRBD2. The CDR3 contains 15 residues. The V segment lost 5 bases and the J segment 4 bases; nucleotides outside the gene matches: 5. Germline CDR1 SGHTA, CDR2 FQGTGA. CDR3 in amino acids: CASSPGLAEYNEQFF. CDR3 DNA sequence: TGTGCCAGCAGCCCAGGACTAGCGGAGTACAATGAGCAGTTCTTC.

V usage is TRBV21-1 and J usage is TRBJ1-6; the table assigns TRBD1, which was not confirmed against the DNA. TRBV21-1 is an annotated pseudogene. This CDR3 has 16 residues. The CDR3 DNA sequence: TGTGCCAGCAGCAAAGGCCCAGGGGGTTCTAATTCACCCCTCCACTTT. Amino acids: CASSKGPGGSNSPLHF.

The chain joins TRBV9 to TRBJ2-7; tentatively, D is TRBD2 (6 bases). Trimming took 0 bases from V and 6 from J, leaving 10 bases between them. The CDR3 sequence is 13 residues long. Germline values: CDR1 SGDLS, CDR2 YYNGEE. The CDR3 DNA reads TGTGCCAGCAGCGTAGGGTCGGGAGTCGAGCAGTACTTC. Amino acid sequence: CASSVGSGVEQYF.

This chain links TRBV7-8 with TRBJ1-2; a weak D match, TRBD1 (6 bases). The CDR3 totals 14 residues. V lost 1 base and J lost 4, with 10 bases in between. Germline CDR1 SGHVS, CDR2 FQNEAQ. The CDR3 DNA sequence: TGTGCCAGCAGCTTAGAGGGGGTAACCTATGGCTACACCTTC. Translating it yields CASSLEGVTYGYTF.

The chain uses TRBV5-1 and TRBJ2-2; 9 bases line up with TRBD2. V gave up 4 bases and J gave up 4 bases; unmatched junction bases: 8. CDR1 and CDR2 from the germline V gene are SGHRS and YFSETQ. The CDR3 sequence is 16 residues long. CDR3 DNA: TGCGCCAGCAGCCCTTTAGCGGGAGAGGGCACCGGGGAGCTGTTTTTT. Its translation is CASSPLAGEGTGELFF.

The chain is built from TRBV5-6 and TRBJ1-4; tentatively, D is TRBD1 (6 bases). The V end was cut by 4 bases, the J end by 3 bases, with 19 bases between. This CDR3 region has 17 residues. Germline CDR1 SGHDT, CDR2 YYEEEE. CDR3 amino acids: CASSQLSSTGSNEKLFF. The CDR3 coding sequence is TGTGCCAGCAGCCAACTTTCCAGTACAGGGTCTAATGAAAAACTGTTTTTT.

The chain carries TRBV9 and TRBJ1-3; 8 positions match TRBD1. V dropped 4 bases and J dropped 5; count of bases not matched to a gene: 14. The CDR3 is 17 amino acids. Germline CDR1 SGDLS, CDR2 YYNGEE. In DNA, the CDR3 is TGTGCCAGCAGCACCCTGCATAGCGGACAGGGCAGAAACACCATATATTTT. Protein sequence: CASSTLHSGQGRNTIYF.

V usage is TRBV5-1 and J usage is TRBJ1-3; D perhaps matches TRBD1 (6 bases). Germline loops: CDR1 SGHRS, CDR2 YFSETQ. The CDR3 is made up of 14 amino acids. V was clipped by 3 bases and J by 3 bases, with 10 bases between them. CDR3 in amino acids: CASSWDNGGNTIYF. DNA for the CDR3: TGCGCCAGCAGCTGGGACAATGGTGGAAACACCATATATTTT.

This chain uses TRBV13 with TRBJ2-7, with D uncertain. The CDR3 runs 13 residues. Trimming pared 2 bases from V and 1 base from J, leaving 6 bases between. In germline, CDR1 is PRHDT, CDR2 FYEKMQ (reference sequence). DNA for the CDR3: TGTGCCAGCAGCTTACAGGTTTCCTACGAGCAGTACTTC. The encoded protein is CASSLQVSYEQYF.

The V call is TRBV6-5, the J call TRBJ1-6, with D unresolved. The V gene's germline CDR1 is MNHEY and CDR2 SVGAGI. V gave up 8 bases and J gave up 9 bases, with 20 bases separating them. This CDR3 has 15 amino acids. Written as DNA, the CDR3 is TGTGCCAGCCCTAAAGGCGGGTCAGTGGCTTCACCCCTCCACTTT. Translation gives CASPKGGSVASPLHF.

This chain connects TRBV11-2 to TRBJ1-5; 7 bases match TRBD1. Germline V gene sequence: CDR1 SGHAT, CDR2 FQNNGV. Trimming took 1 base from V and 5 from J; bases not matched to a gene: 5. This CDR3 has 15 amino acids. CDR3 sequence (DNA): TGTGCCAGCAGCTTAGGGGGCAGGGGGGATCAGCCCCAGCATTTT. It yields the protein CASSLGGRGDQPQHF.

The chain has TRBV19 and TRBJ1-2; D is uncertain. Germline V CDR1 and CDR2: LNHDA, SQIVND (reference sequence). This CDR3 comprises 12 residues. Deletions cut 3 bases from V and 5 bases from J, with 7 bases between. CDR3 in DNA: TGTGCCAGTAGTATGGACTATTATGGCTACACCTTC. Its translation is CASSMDYYGYTF.

The gene calls are TRBV5-1 and TRBJ1-4, with unresolved D. Trimming took 2 bases from V and 8 from J, leaving 10 bases between them. The germline gives CDR1 SGHRS, CDR2 YFSETQ. The CDR3 runs to 13 residues. The CDR3 nucleotides are TGCGCCAGCAGCTTACGGGAGGGAGAAAAACTGTTTTTT. Translating gives CASSLREGEKLFF.

This chain connects TRBV18 to TRBJ1-1; D gene ambiguous. Germline CDR1 reads KGHSH; CDR2 reads LQKENI. The V end was cut by 1 base, the J end by 4 bases, with 10 bases between. There are 14 residues in the CDR3. CDR3 in amino acids: CASSPLRGLTEAFF. The CDR3 bases are TGTGCCAGCTCACCACTACGGGGTCTCACTGAAGCTTTCTTT.

The chain is built from TRBV4-2 and TRBJ2-6, with 9 bases identical to TRBD2. This CDR3 spans 19 amino acids. CDR1 is LGHNA, CDR2 YNFKEQ, per germline. V lost 1 base to trimming and J lost 1 base; unmatched junction nucleotides: 8. CDR3 DNA: TGTGCCAGCAGCCAAGGGCCACTAGCGGGTGGGTCTGGGGCCAACGTCCTGACTTTC. As protein: CASSQGPLAGGSGANVLTF.

The J gene is TRBJ2-3, the V gene TRBV10-1; TRBD2 aligns across 7 bases. The CDR3 extends over 16 amino acids. Per the germline V gene, CDR1 is WNHNN and CDR2 is SYGVQD (reference sequence). With V trimmed by 6 bases and J by 7 bases, 16 bases remained unmatched. The CDR3 bases are TGCGCCAGCAGAGAAACTAGCGTCGAGCCTCCAAATACGCAGTATTTT. The encoded protein is CASRETSVEPPNTQYF.

This clone was detected only once. The chain uses TRBV10-2 and TRBJ1-4; the match to TRBD1 covers 8 bases. The CDR3 loop spans 15 amino acids. CDR1 and CDR2 from the germline V gene are WSHSY and SAAADI. J gave up 6 bases and V 6 bases, and 9 bases lay outside the gene matches. The CDR3 nucleotides read TGCGCCAGCAGGGATCCCGGGACAGGCTATGAAAAACTGTTTTTT. Amino acid sequence: CASRDPGTGYEKLFF.